The 23 T cell receptor beta chains below were found in one sample sequenced in a study of blood T cell repertoires in COVID-19 (dated by TCRdb to 2018 to 2020). The method behind the library was the immunoSEQ multiplex PCR assay. TCRdb took over this immuneACCESS table, retaining in-frame rearrangements with V and J assigned. Such tables are incomplete; in checked studies, under half of the missing clones stem from an unresolved V gene, and the remainder is unexplained. The sample profile shows 150,000 or so clones; about 85% of them were found once. Roughly 1.3% of the sample belongs to the ten largest clones. Sequencing input: peripheral blood. Receptor source: a man between 60 and 70 years old who had recovered from COVID-19.

The rearrangement links TRBV3-1 (or the pseudogene TRBV3-2) to TRBJ2-5; 12 nucleotides match TRBD2. The CDR3 contains 15 residues. Per the germline V gene, CDR1 is LGHDT and CDR2 is YNNKEL (reference sequence). Unmatched junction bases numbered 4, after V lost 8 bases and J lost 0 bases. The CDR3 sequence is CASHTSGGNQETQYF. CDR3 coding DNA: TGTGCCAGCCATACTAGCGGGGGGAACCAAGAGACCCAGTACTTC.

This chain joins TRBV27 and TRBJ1-1, with a weak D call TRBD1 (6 bases). Trimming pared 6 bases from V and 0 bases from J, leaving 17 bases between. The CDR3 has 16 amino acids. Germline V gene sequence: CDR1 MNHEY, CDR2 SMNVEV (reference sequence). Here the CDR3 DNA reads TGTGCCAGCAGCCTTGATCAGGGGCGGATGAACACTGAAGCTTTCTTT. Translation gives CASSLDQGRMNTEAFF.

This chain links TRBV9 with TRBJ1-3; the D gene is possibly TRBD1 (5 bases). The V gene's germline CDR1 is SGDLS and CDR2 YYNGEE. This CDR3 has 16 amino acids. The V and J ends lost 0 bases and 5 bases respectively, with 15 bases between them. This CDR3 is CASSVEIGVGRNTIYF. Here the CDR3 DNA reads TGTGCCAGCAGCGTAGAAATAGGGGTTGGGCGAAACACCATATATTTT.

Notes on this clone: Distinct nucleotide sequences in the sample also encode this CDR3. This chain joins TRBV9 and TRBJ1-2, with D unresolved. CDR1 SGDLS and CDR2 YYNGEE come from the germline V gene. Trimming took 2 bases from V and 8 from J, leaving 10 bases between them. The CDR3 covers 12 residues. The CDR3 coding sequence is TGTGCCAGCAGCGTCGTAGGCGGGGGCTACACCTTC. Translation gives CASSVVGGGYTF.

This clone appeared once. The rearrangement joins TRBV10-3 to TRBJ1-2, with a tentative D call TRBD1 (5 bases). The CDR3 totals 14 residues. Germline assignment: CDR1 ENHRY and CDR2 SYGVKD. V lost 4 bases, J lost 6 bases, and 15 bases lay in between. Here the CDR3 DNA reads TGTGCCATCAGTGCCTCGGGGGAAGGTGATGGCTACACCTTC. This translates into CAISASGEGDGYTF.

The chain uses TRBV12-3 or TRBV12-4 and TRBJ1-2; the D is unclear. The CDR3 loop spans 13 amino acids. The germline V and J ends were trimmed by 3 bases and 5 bases, with 10 bases remaining between them. The CDR3 loop reads CASSFVASYGYTF. For the CDR3, the DNA is TGTGCCAGCAGTTTTGTGGCCTCTTATGGCTACACCTTC.

The V call is TRBV10-3, the J call TRBJ2-2; TRBD1 aligns across 9 bases. Per germline, CDR1 ENHRY and CDR2 SYGVKD. V lost 10 bases and J lost 3; bases outside the gene matches: 3. There are 13 residues in the CDR3. CDR3 sequence: CARRQGDTGELFF. The CDR3 bases are TGTGCCAGGCGACAGGGGGACACCGGGGAGCTGTTTTTT.

The V call is TRBV7-8, the J call TRBJ2-4; D is perhaps TRBD2 (5 bases). The CDR3 has 13 amino acids. The V end lost 5 bases, the J end lost 6 bases, and 11 bases lay between the germline ends. Germline V gene data show CDR1 as SGHVS and CDR2 as FQNEAQ. The CDR3 DNA reads TGTGCCAGCAGCCTAAGCGAGGGAAACATTCAGTACTTC. This translates into CASSLSEGNIQYF.

This rearrangement joins TRBV9 to TRBJ1-6, with D maybe TRBD1 (5 bases). This CDR3 is 15 amino acids long. V was trimmed by 0 bases and J by 4 bases, leaving 8 bases between them. Germline V CDR1 and CDR2: SGDLS, YYNGEE. CDR3 sequence: CASSVETAYNSPLHF. In DNA, the CDR3 is TGTGCCAGCAGCGTAGAGACAGCGTATAATTCACCCCTCCACTTT.

This chain connects TRBV10-3 to TRBJ1-2, with 9 bases lining up with TRBD1. CDR3 length equals 17 residues. The germline gives CDR1 ENHRY, CDR2 SYGVKD. Unmatched junction bases numbered 10, after V lost 3 bases and J lost 2 bases. CDR3 region: CAISDQGQGRSNYGYTF. The CDR3, as DNA: TGTGCCATCAGTGACCAGGGACAGGGACGGTCGAACTATGGCTACACCTTC.

This chain connects TRBV6-5 to TRBJ2-2, with 7 bases fitting TRBD1. The CDR3 contains 14 residues. J gave up 4 bases and V 7 bases, and 6 bases lay outside the gene matches. Per germline, CDR1 MNHEY and CDR2 SVGAGI. Written as DNA, the CDR3 is TGTGCCAGCACCCTACGGACAGGCACCGGGGAGCTGTTTTTT. Amino acid sequence: CASTLRTGTGELFF.

The V call is TRBV7-9, the J call TRBJ2-7; maybe TRBD2 (5 bases). From germline, CDR1 is SEHNR and CDR2 FQNEAQ (reference sequence). CDR3 length: 13 residues. The V end lost 3 bases, the J end lost 3 bases, and 9 bases lay between the germline ends. The CDR3 nucleotides read TGTGCCAGCAGCTTCGGCGGAGGCTACGAGCAGTACTTC. Its protein is CASSFGGGYEQYF.

The rearrangement uses TRBV7-6 and TRBJ1-5; unclear D gene. The CDR3 is made up of 13 amino acids. The ends were cut back, 0 bases at V and 4 bases at J, with 4 bases in the middle. The V gene's germline CDR1 is SGHVS and CDR2 FNYEAQ. CDR3 coding DNA: TGTGCCAGCAGCTTAGCGAGGAATCAGCCCCAGCATTTT. The encoded protein is CASSLARNQPQHF.

The gene calls are TRBV6-1 and TRBJ2-1; TRBD2 is a possible D gene (5 bases). This CDR3 comprises 16 residues. CDR1 is MNHNS, CDR2 SASEGT, per germline. Trimming shortened V by 4 bases and J by 4 bases, and 17 bases separated the two germline ends. CDR3 DNA sequence: TGTGCCAGCAGTGGTTCTGGGCGGGCACTTTACAATGAGCAGTTCTTC. This encodes CASSGSGRALYNEQFF.

The chain combines TRBV11-3 with TRBJ2-2; no clear D. The CDR3 spans 16 residues. Trimming stripped 1 base from V and 6 bases from J, with 15 bases between. The germline gives CDR1 SGHNT, CDR2 YENEEA. The CDR3 protein is CASSLAPVQHAGELFF. The DNA of the CDR3 is TGTGCCAGCAGCTTAGCGCCAGTTCAACACGCCGGGGAGCTGTTTTTT.

The chain carries TRBV27 and TRBJ2-1; 7 bases line up with TRBD1. This CDR3 is 14 amino acids long. The trim removed 10 bases at V and 4 bases at J, leaving 10 bases unmatched. Germline lookup yields CDR1 MNHEY and CDR2 SMNVEV (reference sequence). The DNA of the CDR3 is TGTGCCACCGGACCGGGACAGATGTACAATGAGCAGTTCTTC. It translates to CATGPGQMYNEQFF.

The count of this clone is one. This chain connects TRBV5-4 to TRBJ1-2, with TRBD1 as a possible D gene (5 bases). In germline, CDR1 is SGHNT, CDR2 YYREEE (reference sequence). The CDR3 length is 15 residues. Trimming removed 4 bases at V and 7 bases at J, with 20 bases between. CDR3 coding DNA: TGTGCCAGCAGCGGGGGGAGCCACCGCAGCACTGGCTACACCTTC. This sequence encodes CASSGGSHRSTGYTF.

This clone was counted at least ten times. The chain couples TRBV2 to TRBJ1-1; no firm D call. The germline gives CDR1 SNHLY, CDR2 FYNNEI. This CDR3 contains 12 residues. Trimming stripped 6 bases from V and 1 base from J, with 6 bases between. The CDR3 DNA sequence: TGTGCCAGCAGGCGGGGGAACACTGAAGCTTTCTTT. Amino acid sequence: CASRRGNTEAFF.

CDR3 coding DNA: TGTGCCAGTAGTATGGATTTCACCGGGACAGCCTATGGCTACACCTTC. Amino acid sequence: CASSMDFTGTAYGYTF. The chain employs TRBV19 and TRBJ1-2; the match to TRBD1 covers 7 bases. The CDR3 runs to 16 residues. The trim removed 3 bases at V and 4 bases at J, leaving 11 bases unmatched. Germline V CDR1 and CDR2: LNHDA, SQIVND (reference sequence).

This clone was recorded once. The V gene is TRBV3-1 (or the pseudogene TRBV3-2), the J gene TRBJ1-6, with TRBD1 matching 9 bases. V lost 1 base and J lost 9; bases outside the gene matches: 13. The V gene's germline CDR1 is LGHDT and CDR2 YNNKEL (reference sequence). The CDR3 spans 18 residues. The CDR3 region has the DNA TGTGCCAGCAGCCAAGGGTCGTTTGCAGGGACAGGGAGTTCACCCCTCCACTTT. Residues: CASSQGSFAGTGSSPLHF.

This chain joins TRBV6-5 and TRBJ2-3, with 12 bases aligning to TRBD2. The V and J ends lost 9 bases and 1 base, in that order; junction bases with no gene match: 5. Germline loops: CDR1 MNHEY, CDR2 SVGAGI. CDR3 size: 15 residues. This CDR3 is CASASGGGGTDTQYF. DNA of the CDR3: TGTGCCAGTGCTAGCGGGGGGGGCGGCACAGATACGCAGTATTTT.

This chain joins TRBV27 and TRBJ2-1; TRBD2 matches at 10 bases. This CDR3 is built from 17 residues. J was trimmed by 5 bases and V by 5 bases; bases with no gene match: 12. Germline CDR1 reads MNHEY; CDR2 reads SMNVEV (reference sequence). The CDR3 DNA follows: TGTGCCAGCAGTCCCCTCCCCGGTCTAGCGGGGGACAATGAGCAGTTCTTC. Translation gives CASSPLPGLAGDNEQFF.

This clone appeared a few times. This sequence joins TRBV5-4 and TRBJ2-5, with 15 bases that match TRBD2. Germline V lookup: CDR1 SGHNT, CDR2 YYREEE (reference sequence). V shed 4 bases and J 5 bases; nucleotides not matched to a gene: 6. There are 16 residues in the CDR3. In nucleotides, the CDR3 is TGTGCCAGCAGCCCTCCGGGACTAGCGGGGGGTGAGACCCAGTACTTC. As protein: CASSPPGLAGGETQYF. Supplemented by reference TRBV5-4 and TRBJ2-5, the full variable domain reads ETGVTQSPTHLIKTRGQQVTLRCSSQSGHNTVSWYQQALGQGPQFIFQYYREEENGRGNFPPRFSGLQFPNYSSELNVNALELDDSALYLCASSPPGLAGGETQYFGPGTRLLVL.